The 31 T cell receptor beta chains below were found in one sample sequenced in a study of identical twins. Using its own MiXCR run on the 5' RACE reads, TCRdb lists one record per CDR3 protein. Of around 570,000 distinct CDR3 sequences in the sample, more than 9% were seen once. The sample was also linked to a second study, of yellow fever vaccine responses in identical twins.

The sequenced sample consisted of PBMCs. The source of these receptors is a woman in her late teens or twenties in good health.

This clonotype was counted many times. This chain links TRBV12-3 or TRBV12-4 with TRBJ2-7, with D perhaps matching TRBD1 (5 bases). Trimming removed 8 bases from V and 0 bases from J, with 17 bases in between. This CDR3 is built from 15 residues. Written as DNA, the CDR3 is TGTGCCAGCTCCATGGCTTTGGGGCTCTCCTACGAGCAGTACTTC. Translating it yields CASSMALGLSYEQYF.

This clonotype was seen more than once but under ten times. This rearrangement joins TRBV20-1 to TRBJ2-3; TRBD2 agrees at 10 bases. Germline CDR1 is DFQATT and CDR2 is SNEGSKA (reference sequence). V trimming: 6 bases; J trimming: 5 bases; junction bases outside the gene matches: 8. The CDR3 runs to 14 residues. CDR3 bases: TGCAGTGCGCCCACTAGCGGGAAGCTAGATACGCAGTATTTT. Translating gives CSAPTSGKLDTQYF.

The chain recombines TRBV20-1 with TRBJ2-1, with D possibly matching TRBD1 (6 bases). CDR1 is DFQATT and CDR2 is SNEGSKA in the germline V gene (reference sequence). The ends were cut back, 4 bases at V and 3 bases at J, with 13 bases in the middle. This CDR3 region has 14 residues. The CDR3 coding sequence is TGCAGTGCTACCTGGACAGCCGACTACAATGAGCAGTTCTTC. This sequence encodes CSATWTADYNEQFF.

This clonotype was seen only a few times. V usage is TRBV5-6 and J usage is TRBJ2-1, with D perhaps TRBD2 (5 bases). The CDR3 totals 16 residues. Germline values: CDR1 SGHDT, CDR2 YYEEEE. The V end lost 0 bases, the J end lost 8 bases, and 18 bases lay between the germline ends. Written as DNA, the CDR3 is TGTGCCAGCAGCTTGGTTCTAATTGGTGAGGGCCATGAGCAGTTCTTC. Translated, it gives CASSLVLIGEGHEQFF.

This clonotype has a count of ten or more. This rearrangement joins TRBV29-1 to TRBJ2-2; TRBD2 agrees at 14 bases. Germline V gives CDR1 SQVTM, CDR2 ANQGSEA. This CDR3 contains 15 residues. CDR3 loop: CSVTSGGGYTGELFF. In nucleotides, the CDR3 is TGCAGTGTGACTAGCGGGGGGGGATACACCGGGGAGCTGTTTTTT.

This clonotype was counted many times. This chain connects TRBV12-3 or TRBV12-4 to TRBJ2-7; 12 bases align to TRBD2. This CDR3 spans 16 amino acids. Trimming cost V 5 bases and J 4 bases; bases outside gene matches: 9. CDR3 nucleotides: TGTGCCAGCAGTCCCCCCGGACTAGCGGGATATTACGAGCAGTACTTC. Its protein is CASSPPGLAGYYEQYF.

This clonotype was counted only a few times. This chain joins TRBV5-1 and TRBJ2-3; TRBD2 agrees at 11 bases. V dropped 1 base and J dropped 1; count of bases not matched to a gene: 2. The CDR3 runs 16 residues. Germline V gene data show CDR1 as SGHRS and CDR2 as YFSETQ. CDR3: CASSLPTSGGTDTQYF. For the CDR3, the DNA is TGCGCCAGCAGCTTGCCGACTAGCGGGGGCACAGATACGCAGTATTTT.

The chain uses TRBV11-3 and TRBJ2-1; D is perhaps TRBD1 (8 bases). Deletions cut 1 base from V and 10 bases from J, with 23 bases between. CDR1 SGHNT and CDR2 YENEEA come from the germline V gene. The CDR3 consists of 17 residues. As DNA, the CDR3 is TGTGCCAGCAGCTTAGGAGGTGGGGGGGACAGGTGGAAAGAGCAGTTCTTC. Protein: CASSLGGGGDRWKEQFF.

In this sample, this clonotype turned up a few times. The chain is built from TRBV27 and TRBJ2-7; TRBD2 aligns across 8 bases. This CDR3 contains 18 residues. V was pared by 0 bases and J by 6 bases, with 16 bases of the junction left unmatched. Germline values: CDR1 MNHEY, CDR2 SMNVEV (reference sequence). CDR3 protein: CASSLSWGRTSRGSEQYF. Here the CDR3 DNA reads TGTGCCAGCAGTTTATCGTGGGGGAGGACTAGCCGGGGCTCCGAGCAGTACTTC.

The sample holds many counts of this clonotype. The chain has TRBV12-3 or TRBV12-4 and TRBJ1-1; D is unclear. Trimming removed 6 bases at V and 10 bases at J, with 12 bases between. The CDR3 totals 11 residues. The chain's CDR3 is CASSRTRGAFF. The DNA for the CDR3 is TGTGCCAGCAGCAGGACCAGAGGAGCTTTCTTT.

J is TRBJ2-7 and V is TRBV5-5; 10 bases are a match to TRBD1. The CDR3 runs to 15 residues. Germline-derived CDR1 and CDR2 are SGHKS and YYEKEE (reference sequence). V was clipped by 5 bases and J by 6 bases; unmatched bases: 11. Here the CDR3 DNA reads TGTGCCAGCAGGGGAATCGGGACAGGGGTCCTCGAGCAGTACTTC. This translates into CASRGIGTGVLEQYF.

The chain has TRBV7-9 and TRBJ1-4; 9 positions agree with TRBD1. Trimming at V came to 5 bases and at J to 6 bases, leaving 10 bases not matched to a gene. CDR1 is SEHNR, CDR2 FQNEAQ, per germline (reference sequence). The CDR3 is 16 residues long. The CDR3 protein is CASSPRDREKDEKLFF. Written as DNA, the CDR3 is TGTGCCAGCAGCCCTAGGGACAGGGAAAAAGATGAAAAACTGTTTTTT.

The table lists this clonotype with many counts. The CDR3: CASSSYQGANQPQHF. For the CDR3, the DNA is TGTGCCAGCAGCTCGTATCAGGGGGCGAATCAGCCCCAGCATTTT. The V gene is TRBV7-2, the J gene TRBJ1-5, with 8 bases lining up with TRBD1. CDR3 size: 15 residues. Germline loops: CDR1 SGHTA, CDR2 FQGNSA. V lost 4 bases and J lost 4; bases outside the gene matches: 6.

This clonotype appeared a few times. This chain links TRBV19 with TRBJ2-4; D is uncertain. Trimming took off 5 bases at V and 5 bases at J, with 10 bases between the two ends. CDR1 is LNHDA and CDR2 is SQIVND in the germline V gene (reference sequence). The CDR3 loop spans 13 amino acids. DNA of the CDR3: TGTGCCAGTAGTGGATACTACGAAAACATTCAGTACTTC. This encodes CASSGYYENIQYF.

This chain uses TRBV3-1 with TRBJ1-3, with D unclear. CDR3 size: 16 residues. CDR1 and CDR2 from the germline V gene are LGHDT and YNNKEL (reference sequence). Trimming removed 3 bases from V and 0 bases from J, with 12 bases in between. The CDR3 DNA reads as TGTGCCAGCAGCCACCGCGGACGGAGCTCTGGAAACACCATATATTTT. Translated, it gives CASSHRGRSSGNTIYF.

The chain recombines TRBV5-4 with TRBJ2-3, with D unclear. V gave up 6 bases and J gave up 0 bases, with 14 bases separating them. Germline V gene data show CDR1 as SGHNT and CDR2 as YYREEE (reference sequence). The CDR3 sequence is 15 residues long. The CDR3 is CASNLGAMSTDTQYF. Written as DNA, the CDR3 is TGTGCCAGCAATTTAGGCGCAATGAGCACAGATACGCAGTATTTT.

There are a few counts of this clonotype. The chain employs TRBV7-9 and TRBJ2-7, with a tentative D call TRBD2 (6 bases). Germline-derived CDR1 and CDR2 are SEHNR and FQNEAQ (reference sequence). This CDR3 contains 14 residues. Trimming removed 5 bases at V and 2 bases at J, with 13 bases between. CDR3 DNA sequence: TGTGCCAGCAGCCAAGGACGGGAGACCTACGAGCAGTACTTC. Protein: CASSQGRETYEQYF. Together with reference TRBV7-9 and TRBJ2-7, the CDR3 gives the full variable domain: DTGVSQNPRHKITKRGQNVTFRCDPISEHNRLYWYRQTLGQGPEFLTYFQNEAQLEKSRLLSDRFSAERPKGSFSTLEIQRTEQGDSAMYLCASSQGRETYEQYFGPGTRLTVT.

This clonotype occurred many times. The J gene is TRBJ2-1, the V gene TRBV20-1, with D uncertain. The germline V and J ends were trimmed by 3 bases and 2 bases, with 14 bases remaining between them. The germline V gene has CDR1 DFQATT and CDR2 SNEGSKA (reference sequence). This CDR3 contains 15 residues. The CDR3 bases are TGCAGTGCTAGGGGCGTAAAAACCGCCTACAATGAGCAGTTCTTC. Residues: CSARGVKTAYNEQFF.

This clonotype was found a few times. The genes are TRBV4-1 and TRBJ2-1, with D maybe TRBD1 (6 bases). Germline lookup yields CDR1 MGHRA and CDR2 YSYEKL. V lost 6 bases and J 2 bases, leaving 20 bases between the germline ends. CDR3 size: 17 residues. This CDR3 is CASSRGGHAEAYNEQFF. The CDR3 nucleotides are TGCGCCAGCAGTCGTGGGGGCCACGCAGAAGCCTACAATGAGCAGTTCTTC.

This clonotype was counted a few times. The chain carries TRBV12-3 or TRBV12-4 and TRBJ2-7; the match to TRBD2 covers 7 bases. CDR3 length: 14 residues. V gave up 6 bases and J gave up 2 bases; unmatched junction bases: 7. CDR3: CASSKLGGTYEQYF. DNA for the CDR3: TGTGCCAGCAGCAAGTTGGGGGGGACCTACGAGCAGTACTTC.

This clonotype was picked up a small number of times. J is TRBJ2-3 and V is TRBV20-1; 7 bases match TRBD1. Germline V gene lookup returns CDR1 DFQATT and CDR2 SNEGSKA (reference sequence). CDR3 length: 14 amino acids. J gave up 0 bases and V 4 bases, and 4 bases lay outside the gene matches. The DNA for the CDR3 is TGCAGTGCTATAAAGGGGGCCAGCACAGATACGCAGTATTTT. Protein product: CSAIKGASTDTQYF.

Many counts were recorded for this clonotype. The rearrangement joins TRBV5-1 to TRBJ2-1, with 7 nucleotides matching TRBD1. The germline gives CDR1 SGHRS, CDR2 YFSETQ. The CDR3 is 16 residues long. Trimming at V came to 3 bases and at J to 4 bases, leaving 10 bases not matched to a gene. The CDR3 DNA reads TGCGCCAGCAGCTCGCCCCTGGACAGGAGATACAATGAGCAGTTCTTC. Its translation is CASSSPLDRRYNEQFF.

This clonotype was observed many times. V usage is TRBV7-9 and J usage is TRBJ2-2; 7 nucleotides match TRBD1. Germline CDR1 reads SEHNR; CDR2 reads FQNEAQ (reference sequence). The CDR3 totals 15 residues. Trimming took 5 bases from V and 9 from J; bases not matched to a gene: 12. The CDR3 loop reads CASSPSGTVRRELFF. CDR3 nucleotides: TGTGCCAGCAGCCCCTCCGGGACAGTGAGGCGGGAGCTGTTTTTT. Full variable domain (outside the CDR3, taken from reference TRBV7-9 and TRBJ2-2): DTGVSQNPRHKITKRGQNVTFRCDPISEHNRLYWYRQTLGQGPEFLTYFQNEAQLEKSRLLSDRFSAERPKGSFSTLEIQRTEQGDSAMYLCASSPSGTVRRELFFGEGSRLTVL.

This chain links TRBV5-1 with TRBJ2-7; 9 bases map to TRBD1. Per germline, CDR1 SGHRS and CDR2 YFSETQ. V shed 0 bases and J 5 bases; nucleotides not matched to a gene: 15. The CDR3 consists of 18 residues. The CDR3 region is CASSLAFPLGQGGDEQYF. CDR3 bases: TGCGCCAGCAGCTTGGCCTTTCCCTTGGGACAGGGTGGCGACGAGCAGTACTTC.

This clonotype occurred many times. The CDR3 here is CASSPSLRWVAEAFF. CDR3 in DNA: TGTGCCAGCAGTCCGAGTCTCAGGTGGGTCGCTGAAGCTTTCTTT. The chain links TRBV12-3 or TRBV12-4 to TRBJ1-1, with no clear D. Trimming cost V 5 bases and J 6 bases, with 19 bases left between them. The CDR3 is 15 amino acids.

The V call is TRBV13, the J call TRBJ2-7; D is tentatively TRBD1 or TRBD2 (5 bases each). The CDR3 has 16 residues. The germline V gene has CDR1 PRHDT and CDR2 FYEKMQ (reference sequence). Between the trimmed V and J ends, which lost 0 bases and 5 bases, there was a span of 17 bases. The CDR3 nucleotides read TGTGCCAGCAGCTTAGGACAGGACTTTAAAAGGAACGAGCAGTACTTC. It encodes CASSLGQDFKRNEQYF.

The chain joins TRBV28 to TRBJ2-5; D assignment may be TRBD1 or TRBD2 (6 bases each). The V and J ends lost 4 bases and 1 base respectively, with 13 bases between them. Germline V gene data show CDR1 as MDHEN and CDR2 as SYDVKM. This CDR3 region has 15 residues. CDR3 DNA sequence: TGTGCCAGCAGTTGGGGGGCAGGGTCCCAAGAGACCCAGTACTTC. As protein: CASSWGAGSQETQYF.

V is TRBV7-9 and J is TRBJ2-7, with D perhaps matching TRBD2 (5 bases). This CDR3 region has 17 residues. The germline gives CDR1 SEHNR, CDR2 FQNEAQ (reference sequence). Trimming took 2 bases from V and 6 from J, leaving 23 bases between them. CDR3 loop: CASSLFPTVVEGSEQYF. The CDR3 coding sequence is TGTGCCAGCAGCTTATTTCCCACCGTGGTAGAGGGATCCGAGCAGTACTTC.

This clonotype was picked up a small number of times. The V gene is TRBV6-5, the J gene TRBJ2-2, with 11 positions matching TRBD2. V gave up 2 bases and J gave up 1 base; unmatched junction bases: 3. The CDR3 totals 17 residues. Germline V lookup: CDR1 MNHEY, CDR2 SVGAGI. Here the CDR3 reads CASSYQGLAVNTGELFF. CDR3 bases: TGTGCCAGCAGTTACCAGGGACTAGCGGTGAACACCGGGGAGCTGTTTTTT.

The chain links TRBV7-9 to TRBJ2-1, with 9 bases identical to TRBD2. The CDR3 spans 15 residues. CDR1 is SEHNR and CDR2 is FQNEAQ in the germline V gene (reference sequence). V shed 5 bases, J shed 9 bases, and the junction held 11 bases outside the gene matches. Here the CDR3 DNA reads TGTGCCAGCAGCCTCTTGGGTAGCGGGGGCCGTGAGCAGTTCTTC. It is translated as CASSLLGSGGREQFF. The full variable domain, its missing parts supplied by reference TRBV7-9 and TRBJ2-1, is DTGVSQNPRHKITKRGQNVTFRCDPISEHNRLYWYRQTLGQGPEFLTYFQNEAQLEKSRLLSDRFSAERPKGSFSTLEIQRTEQGDSAMYLCASSLLGSGGREQFFGPGTRLTVL.

V is TRBV3-1 and J is TRBJ1-2, with 9 bases fitting TRBD1. The germline V gene has CDR1 LGHDT and CDR2 YNNKEL (reference sequence). This CDR3 contains 16 residues. With V trimmed by 1 base and J by 2 bases, 5 bases remained unmatched. CDR3 coding DNA: TGTGCCAGCAGCCAAGCAGCACAGGGGGCCAACTATGGCTACACCTTC. It encodes CASSQAAQGANYGYTF.